The next 4 T cell receptor beta chains were all read from a single sample in a study of T cells in localized non-small cell lung cancer. The repertoire was sequenced with immunoSEQ multiplex PCR; TCRdb's copy has only in-frame clones and lacks some. The table records 50,000 to 60,000 clones, more than 85% of them present only once. Sample: PBMCs, taken before any cancer treatment. The receptor source for this set is a female donor with stage II lung adenocarcinoma.

This clone has only a few counts. The gene calls are TRBV19 and TRBJ2-2; unclear D gene. V shed 2 bases and J shed 1 base, with 8 bases lying between them. The germline gives CDR1 LNHDA, CDR2 SQIVND (reference sequence). The CDR3 runs 15 residues. In DNA, the CDR3 is TGTGCCAGTAGTATATCAACCGAGAACACCGGGGAGCTGTTTTTT. This codes for CASSISTENTGELFF.

The V and J genes are TRBV11-2 and TRBJ2-7; 9 nucleotides match TRBD1. V lost 5 bases and J lost 3; bases outside the gene matches: 11. CDR1 is SGHAT, CDR2 FQNNGV, per germline. There are 16 residues in the CDR3. CDR3 nucleotides: TGTGCCAGCAGCCCCCTTGCCCCGGGACAGGGCTACGAGCAGTACTTC. Protein sequence: CASSPLAPGQGYEQYF.

The V gene is TRBV6-1, the J gene TRBJ2-5; 11 bases are shared with TRBD2. In germline, CDR1 is MNHNS, CDR2 SASEGT. Trimming cost V 1 base and J 4 bases; bases outside gene matches: 8. This CDR3 has 17 residues. This CDR3 reads CASSEDSSGGARETQYF. CDR3 DNA: TGTGCCAGCAGTGAAGACAGTAGCGGGGGGGCCCGAGAGACCCAGTACTTC.

CDR3 nucleotide sequence: TGTGCCACCGAAGGACCTGGAAACACCATATATTTT. Protein product: CATEGPGNTIYF. The chain recombines TRBV15 with TRBJ1-3; D is unresolved. Germline CDR1 and CDR2: LNHNV and YYDKDF (reference sequence). The CDR3 runs to 12 residues. V was pared by 8 bases and J by 2 bases, with 7 bases between.